Listed here are 31 T cell receptor beta chains from one sample, sequenced in a study of Graves' ophthalmopathy and Graves' hyperthyroidism. Investigators amplified TCR beta CDR3 regions from RNA transcripts. Investigators did first-round RT-PCR with HTBI primers, then second-round multiplex PCR. TCRdb fed the multiplex PCR reads into MiXCR, producing one record per CDR3 protein. The sample lists 500,000 to 700,000 distinct CDR3 sequences; around a fifth were seen once. Sequences were obtained from peripheral blood. Receptor source: a woman younger than 30 with stable Graves' hyperthyroidism. Some clones in this sample may be carry-over from other donors' samples.

The table lists this clonotype with many counts. The V call is TRBV6-5, the J call TRBJ1-1; D unresolved. The V gene lost 7 bases and the J gene lost 6 bases, with 9 bases spanning the gap. CDR3 length: 11 residues. The germline CDR1 and CDR2 sequences are MNHEY and SVGAGI. The CDR3 DNA reads as TGTGCCAGCAATTATCTTCCTGAAGCTTTCTTT. It encodes CASNYLPEAFF.

V and J are TRBV19 and TRBJ1-1; D gene ambiguous. Germline V gene sequence: CDR1 LNHDA, CDR2 SQIVND (reference sequence). Trimming left V 7 bases short and J 4 bases short, with 13 bases between. This CDR3 spans 13 amino acids. CDR3 protein: CASTPGVGTEAFF. As DNA, the CDR3 is TGTGCCAGTACTCCGGGTGTTGGCACTGAAGCTTTCTTT. The full variable domain, completed using reference TRBV19 and TRBJ1-1, is DGGITQSPKYLFRKEGQNVTLSCEQNLNHDAMYWYRQDPGQGLRLIYYSQIVNDFQKGDIAEGYSVSREKKESFPLTVTSAQKNPTAFYLCASTPGVGTEAFFGQGTRLTVV.

V usage is TRBV15 and J usage is TRBJ2-5, with D perhaps TRBD2 (5 bases). With 0 bases removed from V and 6 bases from J, the gap between germline ends came to 14 bases. Germline V gene sequence: CDR1 LNHNV, CDR2 YYDKDF (reference sequence). The CDR3 is 15 residues long. For the CDR3, the DNA is TGTGCCACCAGCAGAGATAACGGGTACGGGAAGACCCAGTACTTC. Translated: CATSRDNGYGKTQYF.

The chain is built from TRBV12-3 or TRBV12-4 and TRBJ1-5, with D tentatively TRBD1 (5 bases). The CDR3 contains 18 residues. Trimming left V 5 bases short and J 0 bases short, with 20 bases between. The CDR3 sequence is CASSRGLPGGYSNQPQHF. CDR3 in DNA: TGTGCCAGCAGTCGGGGACTCCCCGGGGGATATAGCAATCAGCCCCAGCATTTT.

The V call is TRBV11-2, the J call TRBJ1-1; D is ambiguous. Germline lookup yields CDR1 SGHAT and CDR2 FQNNGV. V lost 0 bases to trimming and J lost 0 bases, with 8 bases between them. This CDR3 spans 15 amino acids. The CDR3 DNA reads as TGTGCCAGCAGCTTAGATTTCACGGTGAACACTGAAGCTTTCTTT. Protein: CASSLDFTVNTEAFF. The full variable domain, completed using reference TRBV11-2 and TRBJ1-1, is EAGVAQSPRYKIIEKRQSVAFWCNPISGHATLYWYQQILGQGPKLLIQFQNNGVVDDSQLPKDRFSAERLKGVDSTLKIQPAKLEDSAVYLCASSLDFTVNTEAFFGQGTRLTVV.

This clonotype appeared many times. This sequence joins TRBV20-1 and TRBJ2-5; D gene ambiguous. CDR1 DFQATT and CDR2 SNEGSKA come from the germline V gene (reference sequence). CDR3 length: 15 amino acids. V lost 0 bases and J lost 1, with 12 bases in between. The CDR3 region has the DNA TGCAGTGCTAGAGATGATTTGGGCCCCCAAGAGACCCAGTACTTC. It yields the protein CSARDDLGPQETQYF.

This clonotype was counted many times. CDR3 protein: CATSREGRFPPGEQYF. The CDR3 DNA is TGTGCCACCAGCAGAGAGGGTAGATTCCCGCCGGGGGAGCAGTACTTC. The genes are TRBV15 and TRBJ2-7; D possibly corresponds to TRBD2 (5 bases). V shed 0 bases and J shed 7 bases, with 19 bases lying between them. Germline CDR1 and CDR2: LNHNV and YYDKDF (reference sequence). The CDR3 is made up of 16 amino acids.

This clonotype was counted many times. The chain carries TRBV7-9 and TRBJ1-2; TRBD1 agrees at 9 bases. CDR3 size: 15 residues. V was pared by 5 bases and J by 9 bases, with 13 bases of the junction left unmatched. Per the germline V gene, CDR1 is SEHNR and CDR2 is FQNEAQ (reference sequence). Here the CDR3 DNA reads TGTGCCAGCAGCGAACCTCTGGACAGGGGATTGCGCTACACCTTC. It is translated as CASSEPLDRGLRYTF.

This chain connects TRBV12-3 or TRBV12-4 to TRBJ1-2; D is possibly TRBD1 (6 bases). Trimming pared 6 bases from V and 8 bases from J, leaving 19 bases between. This CDR3 is 14 amino acids long. CDR3 residues: CASSHGGWSSGYTF. In nucleotides, the CDR3 is TGTGCCAGCAGCCACGGGGGCTGGTCGTCCGGCTACACCTTC.

This clonotype was found many times. This sequence joins TRBV5-6 and TRBJ2-7; D gene unclear. The CDR3 totals 15 residues. Germline values: CDR1 SGHDT, CDR2 YYEEEE. V lost 4 bases and J lost 3, with 17 bases in between. The CDR3 is CASSLAELTHYEQYF. The CDR3 region has the DNA TGTGCCAGCAGCCTGGCGGAACTAACCCACTACGAGCAGTACTTC. The full variable domain, rest sourced from reference TRBV5-6 and TRBJ2-7, is DAGVTQSPTHLIKTRGQQVTLRCSPKSGHDTVSWYQQALGQGPQFIFQYYEEEERQRGNFPDRFSGHQFPNYSSELNVNALLLGDSALYLCASSLAELTHYEQYFGPGTRLTVT.

The chain uses TRBV11-2 and TRBJ2-2, with 7 bases fitting TRBD1. The CDR3 extends over 15 amino acids. The V and J ends lost 1 base and 6 bases, in that order; junction bases with no gene match: 5. Germline CDR1 and CDR2: SGHAT and FQNNGV. Here the CDR3 reads CASSLGDRVSGELFF. CDR3 nucleotide sequence: TGTGCCAGCAGCTTAGGTGACAGGGTTTCCGGGGAGCTGTTTTTT.

This clonotype was seen at least ten times. V usage is TRBV6-1 and J usage is TRBJ1-2; 7 bases fit TRBD1. The CDR3 extends over 15 amino acids. The V gene's germline CDR1 is MNHNS and CDR2 SASEGT. After removal of 7 bases from V and 1 base from J, the junction contained 9 bases not matched to a gene. The CDR3 DNA reads TGTGCCAGCACTCCCGGACAGGCACATAACTATGGCTACACCTTC. This encodes CASTPGQAHNYGYTF.

In the case of this clonotype: An end of the junction does not agree with germline; a read error may underlie this. The chain joins TRBV11-3 to TRBJ2-5; D remains ambiguous. The CDR3 consists of 13 residues. Germline-derived CDR1 and CDR2 are SGHNT and YENEEA. Here the CDR3 reads CVSSLGQKETQYF. The CDR3 nucleotides are TGTGTCAGCAGCTTGGGTCAGAAAGAGACCCAGTACTTC.

This clonotype appeared many times. The CDR3 loop is CSVEFAGSYEQYF. Written as DNA, the CDR3 is TGCAGCGTTGAATTTGCCGGGAGCTACGAGCAGTACTTC. The genes are TRBV29-1 and TRBJ2-7; perhaps TRBD2 as D (6 bases). The V gene lost 2 bases and the J gene lost 3 bases, with 11 bases spanning the gap. The CDR3 contains 13 residues. CDR1 and CDR2 from the germline V gene are SQVTM and ANQGSEA.

There are a few counts of this clonotype. The chain carries TRBV15 and TRBJ2-7; 9 positions agree with TRBD1. This CDR3 comprises 16 residues. Germline CDR1 reads LNHNV; CDR2 reads YYDKDF (reference sequence). V lost 0 bases, J lost 4 bases, and 7 bases stayed unmatched. The CDR3 sequence: CATSRDLGTGSYEQYF. CDR3 nucleotide sequence: TGTGCCACCAGCAGAGATCTGGGGACAGGGTCATACGAGCAGTACTTC.

This clonotype showed up many times. This chain joins TRBV28 and TRBJ2-7; perhaps TRBD2 as D (6 bases). This CDR3 is built from 14 residues. V was pared by 7 bases and J by 0 bases, with 13 bases between. Germline V CDR1 and CDR2: MDHEN, SYDVKM. DNA of the CDR3: TGTGCCAGCAACCCCGCGACTAGCTCCTACGAGCAGTACTTC. It is translated as CASNPATSSYEQYF. Using reference TRBV28 and TRBJ2-7 for the parts outside the CDR3, the full variable domain is DVKVTQSSRYLVKRTGEKVFLECVQDMDHENMFWYRQDPGLGLRLIYFSYDVKMKEKGDIPEGYSVSREKKERFSLILESASTNQTSMYLCASNPATSSYEQYFGPGTRLTVT.

The V and J genes are TRBV6-2 or TRBV6-3 and TRBJ2-2; maybe TRBD1 (6 bases). Germline-derived CDR1 and CDR2 are MNHEY and SVGEGT. The CDR3 has 14 amino acids. V shed 6 bases and J shed 3 bases, with 11 bases lying between them. CDR3 residues: CASRGTSHTGELFF. The CDR3 nucleotides are TGTGCCAGCAGAGGGACAAGCCACACCGGGGAGCTGTTTTTT.

V is TRBV6-1 and J is TRBJ2-5, with 11 bases identical to TRBD2. From germline, CDR1 is MNHNS and CDR2 SASEGT. The CDR3 covers 15 residues. The V and J ends lost 8 bases and 5 bases, in that order; junction bases with no gene match: 10. CDR3 coding DNA: TGTGCCAGCCTCGGGACTAGCGGTATAGGGGAGACCCAGTACTTC. It codes for CASLGTSGIGETQYF.

This clonotype came up a few times. The V call is TRBV6-5, the J call TRBJ2-2; D is unresolved. Deletions cut 4 bases from V and 4 bases from J, with 19 bases between. The CDR3 is 17 amino acids. Germline V gene data show CDR1 as MNHEY and CDR2 as SVGAGI. Here the CDR3 reads CASSFRQDRSGTGELFF. DNA for the CDR3: TGTGCCAGCAGTTTCCGCCAGGACCGATCGGGCACCGGGGAGCTGTTTTTT.

This clonotype has a count of ten or more. The chain is built from TRBV28 and TRBJ2-5, with D hard to call. This CDR3 has 13 residues. V lost 3 bases and J lost 5, with 10 bases in between. Germline V gene data show CDR1 as MDHEN and CDR2 as SYDVKM. The CDR3 here is CASSFSKEETQYF. CDR3 nucleotide sequence: TGTGCCAGCAGTTTCTCCAAGGAGGAGACCCAGTACTTC.

This chain links TRBV6-5 with TRBJ2-7, with D perhaps matching TRBD1 (7 bases). The germline V gene has CDR1 MNHEY and CDR2 SVGAGI. V was pared by 0 bases and J by 5 bases, with 14 bases between. The CDR3 has 15 amino acids. In nucleotides, the CDR3 is TGTGCCAGCAGTTACTCCGACCAGGGGGGACACGAGCAGTACTTC. Its protein is CASSYSDQGGHEQYF.

This clonotype was observed many times. The chain carries TRBV12-3 or TRBV12-4 and TRBJ1-3; possibly TRBD1 for D (6 bases). This CDR3 is built from 15 residues. The germline V and J ends were trimmed by 5 bases and 0 bases, with 11 bases remaining between them. The DNA for the CDR3 is TGTGCCAGCAGTACCCGGGACATCTCTGGAAACACCATATATTTT. This sequence encodes CASSTRDISGNTIYF.

This clonotype was counted many times. This sequence joins TRBV29-1 and TRBJ1-5, with D unclear. Germline loops: CDR1 SQVTM, CDR2 ANQGSEA. The CDR3 loop spans 13 amino acids. Trimming took off 6 bases at V and 0 bases at J, with 9 bases between the two ends. The CDR3 coding sequence is TGCAGCGTCGCCCGGGATAGCAATCAGCCCCAGCATTTT. Protein sequence: CSVARDSNQPQHF.

At least ten counts were recorded for this clonotype. This chain connects TRBV5-7 to TRBJ1-1, with D perhaps TRBD1 (6 bases). Being an ORF, TRBV5-7 has a function that is uncertain. The CDR3 contains 16 residues. V gave up 3 bases and J gave up 0 bases, with 15 bases separating them. The CDR3 DNA reads as TGTGCCAGCAGCTGGGGGCAGACCACCATGAACACTGAAGCTTTCTTT. It codes for CASSWGQTTMNTEAFF.

This clonotype was observed at least ten times. The chain links TRBV6-1 to TRBJ2-7; 10 nucleotides match TRBD1. CDR1 is MNHNS, CDR2 SASEGT, per germline. The CDR3 contains 15 residues. V shed 6 bases and J 5 bases; nucleotides not matched to a gene: 10. The CDR3 nucleotides are TGTGCCAGCAGCGTGCCCCGGGACAGGGGAAACGAGCAGTACTTC. It specifies CASSVPRDRGNEQYF.

This clonotype was found many times. Written as DNA, the CDR3 is TGTGCCAGCAGTTTATCCGGCGGTTCCAAAAACATTCAGTACTTC. It codes for CASSLSGGSKNIQYF. The chain is built from TRBV28 and TRBJ2-4; D unresolved. The CDR3 extends over 15 amino acids. With 1 base removed from V and 2 bases from J, the gap between germline ends came to 9 bases. Germline-derived CDR1 and CDR2 are MDHEN and SYDVKM.

This clonotype was recorded once. V usage is TRBV6-5 and J usage is TRBJ1-5; D might be TRBD1 (5 bases). This CDR3 comprises 15 residues. V was cut by 0 bases and J by 6 bases, with 12 bases left in between. CDR1 and CDR2 (germline): MNHEY, SVGAGI. CDR3 loop: CASSYSGDPGQPQHF. DNA of the CDR3: TGTGCCAGCAGTTACTCGGGGGATCCGGGTCAGCCCCAGCATTTT.

This clonotype was observed at least ten times. The chain couples TRBV25-1 to TRBJ1-6, with D perhaps TRBD1 (5 bases). Trimming stripped 6 bases from V and 6 bases from J, with 15 bases between. Germline lookup yields CDR1 MGHDK and CDR2 SYGVNS. The CDR3 has 15 amino acids. CDR3 sequence: CASRRQRPLNSPLHF. The CDR3 DNA sequence: TGTGCCAGCAGGAGACAGCGTCCTCTTAATTCACCCCTCCACTTT.

Ten or more counts support this clonotype. This rearrangement joins TRBV12-3 or TRBV12-4 to TRBJ2-6; D possibly corresponds to TRBD2 (5 bases). V shed 7 bases and J shed 0 bases, with 19 bases lying between them. This CDR3 region has 18 residues. CDR3 protein: CASTPELGRDSGANVLTF. CDR3 nucleotides: TGTGCCAGCACTCCCGAGCTCGGACGGGACTCTGGGGCCAACGTCCTGACTTTC.

This clonotype was seen a few times. V is TRBV28 and J is TRBJ1-2; D remains ambiguous. The CDR3 is 13 amino acids. V lost 3 bases and J 7 bases, leaving 12 bases between the germline ends. Germline-derived CDR1 and CDR2 are MDHEN and SYDVKM. The CDR3 sequence is CASSFLWVVGYTF. The DNA for the CDR3 is TGTGCCAGCAGTTTCCTCTGGGTGGTTGGCTACACCTTC.

This clonotype was seen just once. This rearrangement joins TRBV20-1 to TRBJ2-7, with a tentative D call TRBD1 (7 bases). This CDR3 has 15 residues. The germline gives CDR1 DFQATT, CDR2 SNEGSKA (reference sequence). Between the trimmed V and J ends, which lost 1 base and 0 bases, there was a span of 13 bases. CDR3 sequence (DNA): TGCAGTGCTAGAGGAGGAGGGGGCGACTCCTACGAGCAGTACTTC. Amino acid sequence: CSARGGGGDSYEQYF.